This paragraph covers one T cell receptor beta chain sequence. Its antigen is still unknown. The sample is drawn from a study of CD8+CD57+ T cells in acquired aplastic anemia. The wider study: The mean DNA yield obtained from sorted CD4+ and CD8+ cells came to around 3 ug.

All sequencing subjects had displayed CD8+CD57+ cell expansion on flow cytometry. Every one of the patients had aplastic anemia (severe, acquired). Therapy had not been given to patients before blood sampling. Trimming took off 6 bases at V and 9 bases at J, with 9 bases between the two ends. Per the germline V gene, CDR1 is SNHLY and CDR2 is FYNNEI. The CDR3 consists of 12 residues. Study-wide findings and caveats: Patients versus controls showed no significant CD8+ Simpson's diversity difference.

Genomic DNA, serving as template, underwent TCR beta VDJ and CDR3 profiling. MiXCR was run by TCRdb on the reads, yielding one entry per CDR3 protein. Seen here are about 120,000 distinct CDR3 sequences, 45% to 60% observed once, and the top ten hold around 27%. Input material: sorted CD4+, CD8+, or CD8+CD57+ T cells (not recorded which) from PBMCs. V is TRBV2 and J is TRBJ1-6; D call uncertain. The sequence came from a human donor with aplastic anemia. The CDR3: CASRVQFSPLHF. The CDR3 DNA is TGTGCCAGCAGGGTTCAGTTTTCACCCCTCCACTTT.